A single sample gave rise to the 27 T cell receptor beta chains below, sequenced in a study of glioma-infiltrating T cells. Amplification of TCR alpha and beta CDR3 regions from RNA used iRepertoire nested multiplex PCR. A single record per CDR3 protein comes from TCRdb applying MiXCR to the multiplex PCR reads. The sample lists fewer than 200,000 distinct CDR3 sequences; around 40% were seen once. Sequenced material: glioma tissue, nonneoplastic brain tissue, or PBMCs (not recorded which). The source of these receptors is a human donor with low-grade glioma or glioblastoma, undergoing nonglioma brain surgery, or in good health (not recorded which).

For the CDR3, the DNA is TGTGCCAGCAGCGGACGGGCAGGACGCAGAGTTCAGGGCTACACCTTC. This sequence encodes CASSGRAGRRVQGYTF. The V gene is TRBV9, the J gene TRBJ1-2; D not certain. V was shortened by 3 bases and J by 8 bases, with 23 bases between the two germline ends. Germline V gives CDR1 SGDLS, CDR2 YYNGEE. This CDR3 is 16 amino acids long.

The V call is TRBV20-1, the J call TRBJ2-7; D is perhaps TRBD2 (5 bases). Trimming removed 3 bases from V and 0 bases from J, with 15 bases in between. CDR3 size: 15 residues. CDR1 is DFQATT and CDR2 is SNEGSKA in the germline V gene (reference sequence). This chain's CDR3 is CSARSLGIFSYEQYF. The CDR3 nucleotides are TGCAGTGCTAGGTCCCTCGGGATTTTCTCCTACGAGCAGTACTTC.

This clonotype appeared a single time. This chain links TRBV7-8 with TRBJ2-5; no clear D. The CDR3 has 13 amino acids. From germline, CDR1 is SGHVS and CDR2 FQNEAQ. Trimming left V 2 bases short and J 4 bases short, with 8 bases between. Here the CDR3 DNA reads TGTGCCAGCAGCTTACCGGGTTTAGAGACCCAGTACTTC. This gives the protein CASSLPGLETQYF.

This clonotype was picked up many times. The chain couples TRBV6-1 to TRBJ2-7, with 7 bases lining up with TRBD2. J gave up 2 bases and V 6 bases, and 4 bases lay outside the gene matches. The CDR3 has 13 residues. Germline CDR1 MNHNS, CDR2 SASEGT. This CDR3 is CASSRGSTYEQYF. In nucleotides, the CDR3 is TGTGCCAGCAGCCGCGGGAGCACCTACGAGCAGTACTTC.

This clonotype has a count of ten or more. The chain employs TRBV3-1 and TRBJ2-1; D unresolved. Trimming cost V 6 bases and J 5 bases, with 5 bases left between them. The CDR3 covers 11 residues. Germline V gene data show CDR1 as LGHDT and CDR2 as YNNKEL (reference sequence). Here the CDR3 reads CASSRDNEQFF. CDR3 DNA sequence: TGTGCCAGCAGTCGGGACAATGAGCAGTTCTTC.

There are many counts of this clonotype. The chain uses TRBV6-1 and TRBJ2-7, with 8 bases that match TRBD1. Germline V gives CDR1 MNHNS, CDR2 SASEGT. This CDR3 has 14 residues. With 6 bases clipped from V and 3 bases from J, the junction kept 7 bases outside the gene matches. The CDR3 region is CASSPRTGNYEQYF. As DNA, the CDR3 is TGTGCCAGCAGCCCCCGGACAGGGAACTACGAGCAGTACTTC.

This clonotype was recorded at least ten times. The V gene is TRBV4-1, the J gene TRBJ2-1, with a weak D call TRBD2 (5 bases). Trimming took 5 bases from V and 12 from J, leaving 8 bases between them. CDR3 length: 10 residues. Looked up from germline, CDR1 is MGHRA and CDR2 is YSYEKL. CDR3 in amino acids: CASSGGRQFF. The CDR3 DNA sequence: TGCGCCAGCAGCGGCGGGCGGCAGTTCTTC.

Details on this clonotype: A read error is possible here, since a much larger clone lies one base away. The chain has TRBV3-1 and TRBJ2-3, with D possibly TRBD1 on 5 matching bases. The CDR3 is 14 amino acids. Germline-derived CDR1 and CDR2 are LGHDT and YNNKEL (reference sequence). CDR3 nucleotides: TGTGCCAGCGGCCAATCAGGGAATGCAGATACGCAGTATTTT. This encodes CASGQSGNADTQYF.

This clonotype showed up just a few times. The chain is built from TRBV12-3 or TRBV12-4 and TRBJ2-3, with D possibly called TRBD1 or TRBD2 (5 bases each). V lost 2 bases and J 2 bases, leaving 14 bases between the germline ends. The CDR3 is made up of 16 amino acids. This CDR3 is CASSLIGQGVTDTQYF. The CDR3 DNA reads as TGTGCCAGCAGTTTAATAGGTCAGGGAGTCACAGATACGCAGTATTTT.

This clonotype has at least ten counts. V and J are TRBV12-3 or TRBV12-4 and TRBJ2-1; 7 bases are a match to TRBD1. Trimming removed 1 base from V and 10 bases from J; junction bases left unmatched: 4. This CDR3 comprises 13 residues. The CDR3 loop reads CASSLDRGREQFF. The CDR3 DNA reads as TGTGCCAGCAGTTTAGACAGGGGTAGGGAGCAGTTCTTC.

The CDR3 sequence is CRSHSGFGTDTQYF. CDR3 nucleotide sequence: TGCAGATCCCATTCGGGTTTCGGCACAGATACGCAGTATTTT. The chain joins TRBV29-1 to TRBJ2-3; no firm D call. This CDR3 spans 14 amino acids. Looked up from germline, CDR1 is SQVTM and CDR2 is ANQGSEA.

This clonotype was seen many times. This chain connects TRBV27 to TRBJ1-1; tentatively, D is TRBD1 (5 bases). The CDR3 has 15 residues. Germline V CDR1 and CDR2: MNHEY, SMNVEV (reference sequence). Trimming cost V 6 bases and J 3 bases, with 17 bases left between them. CDR3: CASSPQGVKDTEAFF. CDR3 coding DNA: TGTGCCAGCAGCCCTCAAGGGGTAAAAGACACTGAAGCTTTCTTT.

Worth noting for this clonotype: A junction boundary mismatches the germline segment, possibly from a read error. The V call is TRBV2, the J call TRBJ2-1; D ambiguous. The germline CDR1 and CDR2 sequences are SNHLY and FYNNEI. This CDR3 region has 11 residues. CDR3 DNA: TGTGCCAGAAGTGAAAACGATGAGCAGTTCTTC. Translation gives CARSENDEQFF.

This clonotype was counted many times. The chain has TRBV20-1 and TRBJ2-1; 14 nucleotides align to TRBD2. CDR3 length: 17 residues. Unmatched junction bases numbered 6, after V lost 5 bases and J lost 0 bases. Germline CDR1 reads DFQATT; CDR2 reads SNEGSKA (reference sequence). DNA for the CDR3: TGCAGTGCTCAGACTAGCGGGAGGGGCAGCTCCTACAATGAGCAGTTCTTC. The encoded protein is CSAQTSGRGSSYNEQFF.

With respect to this clonotype: A clone one base away is much larger, so this may be a read error. The CDR3 carries no conserved terminal phenylalanine or tryptophan, so it likely arises from a read error. The CDR3 sequence is CASSQGLAYNEQFL. The CDR3, as DNA: TGTGCCAGCAGCCAAGGACTAGCGTACAATGAGCAGTTCTTA. The chain is built from TRBV14 and TRBJ2-1, with 8 bases matching TRBD2. The germline gives CDR1 SGHDN, CDR2 FVKESK. V was pared by 1 base and J by 4 bases, with 0 bases of the junction left unmatched. This CDR3 has 14 residues.

As for this clonotype: A much bigger clone sits one base away, suggesting this may be a read error. This rearrangement joins TRBV7-2 to TRBJ2-3, with a tentative D call TRBD2 (5 bases). CDR1 and CDR2 from the germline V gene are SGHTA and FQGNSA. The CDR3 totals 15 residues. Deletions cut 6 bases from V and 3 bases from J, with 16 bases between. The CDR3 protein is CASRLSASRTDTQYF. CDR3 nucleotide sequence: TGTGCCAGCAGACTTTCGGCTAGCCGGACAGATACGCAGTATTTT.

This clonotype was counted ten times or more. The gene calls are TRBV7-9 and TRBJ1-3, with TRBD1 as a possible D gene (5 bases). Trimming stripped 3 bases from V and 4 bases from J, with 10 bases between. Germline V gene lookup returns CDR1 SEHNR and CDR2 FQNEAQ (reference sequence). This CDR3 contains 14 residues. Here the CDR3 reads CASSLLGVGNTIYF. The CDR3, as DNA: TGTGCCAGCAGCTTGTTGGGGGTAGGAAACACCATATATTTT.

At least ten counts were recorded for this clonotype. The chain is built from TRBV12-3 or TRBV12-4 and TRBJ2-3, with TRBD2 matching over 7 bases. V dropped 5 bases and J dropped 4; count of bases not matched to a gene: 3. This CDR3 is 13 amino acids long. The CDR3 here is CASSERDADTQYF. CDR3 DNA: TGTGCCAGCAGTGAGCGGGACGCAGATACGCAGTATTTT.

This clonotype was recorded many times. The chain uses TRBV20-1 and TRBJ1-6; TRBD1 matches 7 bases. The CDR3 contains 15 residues. Germline V CDR1 and CDR2: DFQATT, SNEGSKA (reference sequence). V dropped 5 bases and J dropped 3; count of bases not matched to a gene: 7. The CDR3 coding sequence is TGCAGTGCTCCGACAGGGCAGGGCTATAATTCACCCCTCCACTTT. It is translated as CSAPTGQGYNSPLHF.

Turning to this clonotype: Sequence at one end of the junction differs from germline and may be a read error. V usage is TRBV5-4 and J usage is TRBJ2-5, with D perhaps TRBD1 or TRBD2 (5 bases each). Germline CDR1 is SGHNT and CDR2 is YYREEE (reference sequence). CDR3 length equals 14 residues. The DNA for the CDR3 is TGTGCCTGCAGCTTTACTCTGGGACCAGAGACCCAGTACTTC. Its protein product is CACSFTLGPETQYF.

Comments on this clonotype: It may be a read error: a sequence one base away is much more abundant. This CDR3 fails to terminate in the conserved phenylalanine or tryptophan, so it likely reflects a read error. This chain uses TRBV28 with TRBJ2-1, with a tentative D call TRBD1 (5 bases). The CDR3 is 15 residues long. V was shortened by 2 bases and J by 10 bases, with 18 bases between the two germline ends. Looked up from germline, CDR1 is MDHEN and CDR2 is SYDVKM. CDR3: CASSLPVRGLGEQFL. The CDR3, as DNA: TGTGCCAGCAGTTTACCAGTTAGGGGATTGGGAGAGCAGTTCCTC.

This clonotype was found many times. The V call is TRBV27, the J call TRBJ1-5; possibly TRBD1 for D (6 bases). Germline V gene lookup returns CDR1 MNHEY and CDR2 SMNVEV (reference sequence). Trimming shortened V by 5 bases and J by 4 bases, and 12 bases separated the two germline ends. CDR3 size: 14 residues. The CDR3 coding sequence is TGTGCCAGCAGTCGGGGGCTTGAGAATCAGCCCCAGCATTTT. Amino acid sequence: CASSRGLENQPQHF.

This clonotype was counted at least ten times. This chain connects TRBV28 to TRBJ2-7, with 9 bases fitting TRBD1. V gave up 6 bases and J gave up 1 base; unmatched junction bases: 4. From germline, CDR1 is MDHEN and CDR2 SYDVKM. This CDR3 contains 14 residues. This chain's CDR3 is CASRTTGGSYEQYF. The CDR3 DNA reads TGTGCCAGCAGGACGACAGGGGGTTCCTACGAGCAGTACTTC.

V and J are TRBV12-3 or TRBV12-4 and TRBJ2-5; D gene unclear. Trimming removed 1 base at V and 5 bases at J, with 8 bases between. This CDR3 has 13 residues. In DNA form, the CDR3 reads TGTGCCAGCAGTTTAGAGGGTCCGGAGACCCAGTACTTC. It yields the protein CASSLEGPETQYF.

The J gene is TRBJ2-7, the V gene TRBV10-3, with unresolved D. V was clipped by 3 bases and J by 2 bases, with 5 bases between them. The CDR3 runs to 12 residues. Germline V gene data show CDR1 as ENHRY and CDR2 as SYGVKD. CDR3 DNA sequence: TGTGCCATCAGTGATACTCCCTACGAGCAGTACTTC. Its translation: CAISDTPYEQYF.

To note about this clonotype: The junction departs from germline at one end; a sequencing error may be responsible. The chain uses TRBV7-8 and TRBJ1-2, with D hard to call. Looked up from germline, CDR1 is SGHVS and CDR2 is FQNEAQ. This CDR3 spans 14 amino acids. The CDR3 DNA follows: TGTGCCAGCAGCTTAGATGCGGGGAACTATGCCTACACCTTC. This translates into CASSLDAGNYAYTF.

This clonotype occurred once. The chain recombines TRBV7-2 with TRBJ2-1; no reliable D call. The germline V and J ends were trimmed by 1 base and 8 bases, with 6 bases remaining between them. The germline CDR1 and CDR2 sequences are SGHTA and FQGNSA. The CDR3 totals 12 residues. DNA of the CDR3: TGTGCCAGCAGCTTAGTCCCCGATGAGCAGTTCTTC. The encoded protein is CASSLVPDEQFF. The complete variable domain, with remaining parts taken from reference TRBV7-2 and TRBJ2-1, reads GAGVSQSPSNKVTEKGKDVELRCDPISGHTALYWYRQSLGQGLEFLIYFQGNSAPDKSGLPSDRFSAERTGGSVSTLTIQRTQQEDSAVYLCASSLVPDEQFFGPGTRLTVL.